The 3 T cell receptor beta chains presented below share a single source sample, sequenced in a study of OX40 agonist ivuxolimab in advanced cancers. The data were produced by immunoSEQ multiplex PCR, yet TCRdb's version contains in-frame clones alone and is incomplete. The sample has about 84,000 clones; 85% to 90% are singletons. The sample in question was CD4+ or CD8+ T cells sorted from blood, obtained in a trial of the OX40 agonist ivuxolimab. These receptors came from an adult with an advanced solid tumor such as melanoma, head and neck, liver or kidney cancer.

This chain joins TRBV18 and TRBJ1-1, with D possibly matching TRBD1 (6 bases). Germline CDR1 is KGHSH and CDR2 is LQKENI. This CDR3 has 13 residues. Trimming removed 6 bases from V and 12 bases from J, with 20 bases in between. CDR3 loop: CASSPGAEPLTFF. The CDR3 DNA follows: TGTGCCAGCTCGCCGGGGGCCGAACCTTTGACTTTCTTT.

The rearrangement joins TRBV7-3 to TRBJ2-2; 7 bases align to TRBD1. The CDR3 runs 17 residues. Germline loops: CDR1 SGHTA, CDR2 FQGTGA. V was clipped by 4 bases and J by 2 bases; unmatched bases: 10. The CDR3 sequence: CASSSRAGTENTGELFF. The CDR3 DNA reads as TGTGCCAGCAGCTCGAGAGCCGGGACAGAAAACACCGGGGAGCTGTTTTTT. The entire variable domain, with the rest obtained from reference TRBV7-3 and TRBJ2-2, is as follows: GAGVSQTPSNKVTEKGKYVELRCDPISGHTALYWYRQSLGQGPEFLIYFQGTGAADDSGLPNDRFFAVRPEGSVSTLKIQRTERGDSAVYLCASSSRAGTENTGELFFGEGSRLTVL.

V gene TRBV4-1 combines with J gene TRBJ2-1; D gene unclear. Germline V CDR1 and CDR2: MGHRA, YSYEKL. V was shortened by 4 bases and J by 0 bases, with 16 bases between the two germline ends. The CDR3 totals 17 residues. This CDR3 is CASSPPGRARSYNEQFF. The CDR3 nucleotides are TGCGCCAGCAGCCCCCCGGGCCGGGCGCGCTCCTACAATGAGCAGTTCTTC.